The rows below give T cell receptor beta chains drawn from one sample of a study of blood T cell repertoires in COVID-19. Assay used: immunoSEQ multiplex PCR; TCRdb lists only in-frame clones, some missing. This sample has 70,000 to 95,000 clones, with around 88% found just once. The sequenced material came from peripheral blood. These receptors were obtained from a woman aged 80 or over with acute or convalescent COVID-19. Each CDR3 is given with its conserved first and last residue. Each record gives: D gene, J gene, V gene, clone size, CDR3 protein, CDR3 DNA. The D gene is left open where the match is weak. For some rows the clone size is stated as once, few or many, or as a class when expanded; others skip it.

TRBD2	TRBJ2-7	TRBV29-1	-	CSVLVSGALSFSEQYF	TGCAGCGTGCTGGTTAGCGGGGCCCTCTCCTTCAGCGAGCAGTACTTC
-	TRBJ1-5	TRBV6-2/TRBV6-3	-	CASSPLEYSNQPQHF	TGTGCCAGCAGCCCTCTCGAGTATAGCAATCAGCCCCAGCATTTT
-	TRBJ1-6	TRBV5-1	-	CASSPLGTANSPLHF	TGCGCCAGCAGCCCCCTCGGGACTGCTAATTCACCCCTCCACTTT
-	TRBJ1-3	TRBV7-2	-	CASSLDRSSGNTIYF	TGTGCCAGCAGCTTAGATCGCAGCTCTGGAAACACCATATATTTT
-	TRBJ1-6	TRBV9	-	CASSPADRTNSPLHF	TGTGCCAGCAGCCCTGCCGACAGGACTAATTCACCCCTCCACTTT
TRBD2	TRBJ2-5	TRBV5-1	once	CASSLKTSGGVETQYF	TGCGCCAGCAGCTTGAAAACTAGCGGGGGGGTGGAGACCCAGTACTTC
-	TRBJ1-2	TRBV4-1	-	CASSQEPGNNYGYTF	TGCGCCAGCAGCCAAGAACCCGGGAACAACTATGGCTACACCTTC
-	TRBJ2-4	TRBV6-5	-	CASTGEGPTNIQYF	TGTGCCAGCACCGGGGAAGGACCTACAAACATTCAGTACTTC
TRBD2	TRBJ2-5	TRBV18	once	CASSRGGGETQYF	TGTGCCAGCTCACGGGGCGGGGGAGAGACCCAGTACTTC
-	TRBJ2-5	TRBV4-1	-	CASSQGAGFPQETQYF	TGCGCCAGCAGCCAAGGGGCCGGCTTCCCGCAAGAGACCCAGTACTTC
-	TRBJ1-5	TRBV27	-	CASSQQGVKPQHF	TGTGCCAGCAGTCAACAGGGTGTGAAGCCCCAGCATTTT
-	TRBJ1-3	TRBV7-2	-	CASSLGQFIDTIYF	TGTGCCAGCAGCTTAGGACAGTTTATAGACACCATATATTTT
-	TRBJ2-1	TRBV6-4	-	CASSERPGAGDNEQFF	TGTGCCAGCAGTGAACGCCCGGGGGCGGGAGACAATGAGCAGTTCTTC
-	TRBJ2-7	TRBV11-2	-	CASSQGSLEQYF	TGTGCCAGCAGCCAGGGCAGTTTGGAGCAGTACTTC
TRBD2	TRBJ2-7	TRBV19	-	CASSYRLAGVYEQYF	TGTGCCAGTTCTTACAGACTAGCGGGAGTCTACGAGCAGTACTTC
-	TRBJ2-1	TRBV5-6	-	CASSLFGGYEQFF	TGTGCCAGCAGCTTGTTTGGGGGCTATGAGCAGTTCTTC
TRBD1	TRBJ2-1	TRBV5-1	-	CASSARTGDRGNEQFF	TGCGCCAGCAGCGCCCGGACAGGGGACAGGGGCAATGAGCAGTTCTTC
TRBD2	TRBJ2-5	TRBV9	-	CASSVGTSGETQYF	TGTGCCAGCAGCGTTGGGACTAGCGGTGAGACCCAGTACTTC
-	TRBJ2-3	TRBV4-2	once	CASSQVEATRDTQYF	TGTGCCAGCAGCCAAGTAGAGGCGACTAGGGATACGCAGTATTTT
-	TRBJ1-2	TRBV14	-	CASGEPGGYGYTF	TGTGCCAGCGGGGAACCTGGAGGGTATGGCTACACCTTC
TRBD2	TRBJ2-7	TRBV19	-	CASSIGLAGREQYF	TGTGCCAGTAGTATAGGACTAGCGGGGCGCGAGCAGTACTTC
TRBD2	TRBJ2-5	TRBV11-2	-	CASSPNRAGGAETQYF	TGTGCCAGCAGTCCTAATAGGGCGGGAGGAGCAGAGACCCAGTACTTC
-	TRBJ1-2	TRBV29-1	-	CSVSSYSGHGYTF	TGCAGCGTTTCGTCATACTCCGGACACGGCTACACCTTC
TRBD2	TRBJ2-1	TRBV7-3	-	CASSDSGGSYNEQFF	TGTGCCAGCAGCGACAGCGGGGGGTCCTACAATGAGCAGTTCTTC
TRBD1	TRBJ1-5	TRBV19	-	CASSDGQGNQPQHF	TGTGCCAGTAGTGATGGACAGGGCAATCAGCCCCAGCATTTT
TRBD1	TRBJ1-2	TRBV12-3/TRBV12-4	few	CASRLQGGVRYTF	TGTGCCAGCAGACTACAGGGGGGAGTACGCTACACCTTC
TRBD2	TRBJ2-6	TRBV4-1	-	CASSQSGLAGVGANVLTF	TGCGCCAGCAGCCAGTCGGGACTAGCGGGAGTAGGGGCCAACGTCCTGACTTTC
TRBD2	TRBJ2-5	TRBV5-8	-	CAFSGGLAVQETQYF	TGTGCCTTTTCCGGGGGACTAGCGGTACAAGAGACCCAGTACTTC
TRBD1	TRBJ1-2	TRBV19	-	CASTQSGTGIHYGYTF	TGTGCCAGTACACAATCAGGGACAGGGATCCACTATGGCTACACCTTC
-	TRBJ2-3	TRBV2	-	CASRRDRSTDTQYF	TGTGCCAGCAGGAGGGATAGAAGCACAGATACGCAGTATTTT
-	TRBJ2-1	TRBV5-1	-	CASSPFWAGGTDNEQFF	TGCGCCAGCAGCCCTTTTTGGGCCGGAGGGACAGACAATGAGCAGTTCTTC
TRBD1	TRBJ2-7	TRBV6-5	once	CASSYSGQGYTYEQYF	TGTGCCAGCAGTTACTCTGGACAGGGGTATACCTACGAGCAGTACTTC
TRBD2	TRBJ2-3	TRBV5-1	-	CAGGETSTDTQYF	TGCGCCGGGGGGGAGACTAGCACAGATACGCAGTATTTT
TRBD2	TRBJ2-1	TRBV28	-	CASISSGKSSYNEQFF	TGTGCCAGCATATCTAGCGGGAAGTCCTCCTACAATGAGCAGTTCTTC
TRBD2	TRBJ2-5	TRBV2	once	CASRKQGGGETQYF	TGTGCCAGCAGAAAACAGGGCGGGGGGGAGACCCAGTACTTC
-	TRBJ2-3	TRBV3-1/TRBV3-2	-	CASSQDLRYERLNTDTQYF	TGTGCCAGCAGCCAAGATCTTCGTTATGAGCGGCTCAACACAGATACGCAGTATTTT
TRBD2	TRBJ2-1	TRBV19	-	CASSPPGLGSYNEQFF	TGTGCCAGTAGTCCGCCGGGACTAGGCTCCTACAATGAGCAGTTCTTC
TRBD2	TRBJ2-2	TRBV7-2	-	CASIPGAGGNTGELFF	TGTGCCAGCATCCCGGGGGCGGGAGGGAACACCGGGGAGCTGTTTTTT
-	TRBJ2-1	TRBV5-4	once	CASSFGGRNEQFF	TGTGCCAGCAGCTTTGGAGGGAGGAATGAGCAGTTCTTC
-	TRBJ2-2	TRBV6-5	-	CASSSSGPQGELFF	TGTGCCAGCAGCTCATCGGGTCCTCAGGGGGAGCTGTTTTTT
TRBD1	TRBJ2-7	TRBV5-1	-	CASSKNAGTGSREQYF	TGCGCCAGCAGCAAGAATGCCGGGACAGGGAGTAGAGAGCAGTACTTC